These 18 T cell receptor beta chains were sequenced from one sample in a study of blood T cell repertoires in COVID-19. Measured with immunoSEQ multiplex PCR; TCRdb has only the in-frame clones, and not every one. The table lists roughly 200,000 clones, approximately 83% of them singletons. Material for sequencing was peripheral blood. The receptors were gathered from a man in his sixties with acute or convalescent COVID-19.

This rearrangement joins TRBV28 to TRBJ2-7; 8 bases line up with TRBD1. V lost 3 bases and J lost 2; bases outside the gene matches: 15. This CDR3 spans 18 amino acids. The germline gives CDR1 MDHEN, CDR2 SYDVKM. CDR3 sequence reads: CASSLGFGWDRKTYEQYF. The CDR3 DNA reads as TGTGCCAGCAGTTTGGGTTTCGGTTGGGACAGGAAAACCTACGAGCAGTACTTC.

This clone has a single count. The chain links TRBV10-3 to TRBJ2-7, with D perhaps matching TRBD1 (6 bases). V was clipped by 2 bases and J by 5 bases, with 16 bases between them. The CDR3 spans 15 residues. Germline V CDR1 and CDR2: ENHRY, SYGVKD. CDR3 in amino acids: CAISEPGHPPHEQYF. The CDR3 region has the DNA TGTGCCATCAGTGAGCCGGGACACCCGCCCCACGAGCAGTACTTC.

This clone was found once. The chain couples TRBV7-9 to TRBJ2-3, with TRBD1 identical over 12 bases. CDR3 length: 17 residues. Trimming took 5 bases from V and 5 from J; bases not matched to a gene: 11. CDR1 and CDR2 (germline): SEHNR, FQNEAQ (reference sequence). This chain's CDR3 is CASSQEPGQGAGDTQYF. CDR3 coding DNA: TGTGCCAGCAGCCAGGAACCGGGACAGGGGGCCGGAGATACGCAGTATTTT.

The chain combines TRBV5-1 with TRBJ2-5; TRBD2 matches 8 bases. Germline loops: CDR1 SGHRS, CDR2 YFSETQ. The CDR3 consists of 15 residues. V lost 4 bases to trimming and J lost 2 bases; unmatched junction nucleotides: 7. CDR3 bases: TGCGCCAGCAGCCTAAGGGCTAGCGGGCAAGAGACCCAGTACTTC. Translated, it gives CASSLRASGQETQYF.

The table lists this clone with a count of one. This sequence joins TRBV7-2 and TRBJ2-4; unclear D gene. The length of the CDR3 is 13 residues. The germline V gene has CDR1 SGHTA and CDR2 FQGNSA. Deletions cut 1 base from V and 6 bases from J, with 7 bases between. CDR3: CASSLGVANIQYF. Here the CDR3 DNA reads TGTGCCAGCAGCTTAGGTGTAGCAAACATTCAGTACTTC.

The chain combines TRBV2 with TRBJ1-6; 7 positions agree with TRBD1. The V segment lost 0 bases and the J segment 10 bases; nucleotides outside the gene matches: 9. Germline lookup yields CDR1 SNHLY and CDR2 FYNNEI. This CDR3 spans 16 amino acids. CDR3 loop: CASSEARRQGGSPLHF. For the CDR3, the DNA is TGTGCCAGCAGTGAAGCGCGCCGACAGGGTGGCTCACCCCTCCACTTT.

This clone was detected only once. The chain uses TRBV9 and TRBJ1-3; D remains unclear. There are 16 residues in the CDR3. Deletions cut 4 bases from V and 0 bases from J, with 14 bases between. Per germline, CDR1 SGDLS and CDR2 YYNGEE. The CDR3 nucleotides read TGTGCCAGCAGCACCCAAGCCCTAGTCTCTGGAAACACCATATATTTT. It codes for CASSTQALVSGNTIYF.

This clone was detected only a few times. The V gene is TRBV27, the J gene TRBJ2-7; weak D call: TRBD2 (5 bases). The CDR3 is 12 amino acids. Germline-derived CDR1 and CDR2 are MNHEY and SMNVEV (reference sequence). The V gene lost 4 bases and the J gene lost 6 bases, with 10 bases spanning the gap. In DNA form, the CDR3 reads TGTGCCAGCAGTTCTTGGACTGGCGAGCAGTACTTC. It yields the protein CASSSWTGEQYF.

The gene calls are TRBV9 and TRBJ2-1; 8 nucleotides align to TRBD1. With 1 base clipped from V and 3 bases from J, the junction kept 9 bases outside the gene matches. The CDR3 sequence is 17 residues long. The V gene's germline CDR1 is SGDLS and CDR2 YYNGEE. The CDR3 protein is CASSVPTTGVDYNEQFF. CDR3 coding DNA: TGTGCCAGCAGCGTACCAACGACAGGGGTGGACTACAATGAGCAGTTCTTC.

This sequence joins TRBV6-5 and TRBJ2-1; weak D call: TRBD1 (6 bases). Per the germline V gene, CDR1 is MNHEY and CDR2 is SVGAGI. The CDR3 consists of 14 residues. The V end lost 4 bases, the J end lost 5 bases, and 12 bases lay between the germline ends. The DNA of the CDR3 is TGTGCCAGCAGTTCTCATGACAGGAACAATGAGCAGTTCTTC. Protein product: CASSSHDRNNEQFF.

V usage is TRBV6-2 or TRBV6-3 and J usage is TRBJ2-1; unclear D gene. Germline CDR1 and CDR2: MNHEY and SVGEGT. Trimming took 4 bases from V and 4 from J, leaving 5 bases between them. CDR3 length: 12 residues. CDR3 sequence reads: CASSSGYNEQFF. The CDR3 DNA reads TGTGCCAGCAGTTCCGGGTACAATGAGCAGTTCTTC.

This chain uses TRBV19 with TRBJ2-7; 9 bases agree with TRBD2. Germline CDR1 is LNHDA and CDR2 is SQIVND (reference sequence). This CDR3 spans 15 amino acids. Losses at the gene ends were 4 bases for V and 2 bases for J; bases not matched to a gene: 6. CDR3 nucleotide sequence: TGTGCCAGTAGTAACGGACTAGCGTTCCCCTACGAGCAGTACTTC. Translating gives CASSNGLAFPYEQYF.

The chain uses TRBV19 and TRBJ2-1; 7 bases map to TRBD2. Germline CDR1 and CDR2: LNHDA and SQIVND (reference sequence). The junction had 5 bases not matched to a gene; V was cut back by 3 bases and J by 0 bases. This CDR3 comprises 16 residues. Written as DNA, the CDR3 is TGTGCCAGTAGTATGTACGCTAGCGGCTCCTACAATGAGCAGTTCTTC. Protein sequence: CASSMYASGSYNEQFF.

A single count supports this clone. The chain is built from TRBV9 and TRBJ2-7; 10 bases match TRBD1. The CDR3 sequence is 14 residues long. The junction had 3 bases not matched to a gene; V was cut back by 3 bases and J by 3 bases. CDR1 and CDR2 from the germline V gene are SGDLS and YYNGEE. Here the CDR3 DNA reads TGTGCCAGCAGCGGAGACAGGGGGCACTACGAGCAGTACTTC. This sequence encodes CASSGDRGHYEQYF.

V is TRBV6-5 and J is TRBJ2-7, with 9 positions matching TRBD2. The CDR3 runs 14 residues. V was pared by 6 bases and J by 3 bases, with 6 bases of the junction left unmatched. The V gene's germline CDR1 is MNHEY and CDR2 SVGAGI. The CDR3 nucleotides read TGTGCCAGCAGGAGAAGTAGCGGGAGCTACGAGCAGTACTTC. Translation: CASRRSSGSYEQYF.

As to this clone: Other DNA sequences from this sample encode an identical CDR3 as well. The V call is TRBV5-1, the J call TRBJ1-1; the match to TRBD1 covers 10 bases. Germline loops: CDR1 SGHRS, CDR2 YFSETQ. The CDR3 has 14 residues. V dropped 4 bases and J dropped 5; count of bases not matched to a gene: 5. This CDR3 reads CASSRDRGGTEAFF. CDR3 coding DNA: TGCGCCAGCAGCAGGGACAGGGGAGGAACTGAAGCTTTCTTT.

The V call is TRBV27, the J call TRBJ1-2, with a possible D match to TRBD1 (5 bases). V was clipped by 2 bases and J by 5 bases, with 9 bases between them. The germline gives CDR1 MNHEY, CDR2 SMNVEV (reference sequence). The CDR3 is 13 amino acids. DNA for the CDR3: TGTGCCAGCAGTTTAACTGGGACTTATGGCTACACCTTC. Protein: CASSLTGTYGYTF.

V usage is TRBV27 and J usage is TRBJ2-1, with 14 positions matching TRBD2. Losses at the gene ends were 4 bases for V and 8 bases for J; bases not matched to a gene: 7. The CDR3 has 16 amino acids. The germline V gene has CDR1 MNHEY and CDR2 SMNVEV (reference sequence). This CDR3 is CASSSGLAGGIHEQFF. Here the CDR3 DNA reads TGTGCCAGCAGTTCCGGACTAGCGGGGGGTATCCATGAGCAGTTCTTC.